What follows is one T cell receptor (beta chain) and its context. Sequencing was performed with immunoSEQ multiplex PCR; in TCRdb, only in-frame clones are kept and a portion is missing. The sample yields roughly 2.2 million clones, approximately 93% seen once. This CDR3 has 17 residues. The germline V gene encodes CDR1 SGHRS and CDR2 YFSETQ. Trimming at V came to 0 bases and at J to 2 bases, leaving 10 bases not matched to a gene. This specimen comes from a study of shared clonotypes between healthy human individuals. The chain links TRBV5-1 to TRBJ2-7; TRBD2 matches at 8 bases. Sample: naive CD4+ T cells from PBMCs. The subset is: CD45RA+ positively selected. This clonotype was obtained from a man between 18 and 35 years old in good health. Some clones in this sample may be carry-over from other donors' samples. The CDR3 loop is CASSLGAGGLITYEQYF. CDR3 in DNA: TGCGCCAGCAGCTTGGGCGCGGGAGGACTGATAACCTACGAGCAGTACTTC.